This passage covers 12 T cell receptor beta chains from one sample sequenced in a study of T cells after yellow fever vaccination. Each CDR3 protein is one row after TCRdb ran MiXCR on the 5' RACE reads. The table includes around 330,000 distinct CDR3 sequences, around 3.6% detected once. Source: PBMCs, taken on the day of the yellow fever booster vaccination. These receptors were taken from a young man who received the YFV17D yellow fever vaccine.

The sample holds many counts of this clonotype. In DNA, the CDR3 is TGTGCCAGCAGTGAATTAACGGAAGAGACCCAGTACTTC. Amino acid sequence: CASSELTEETQYF. V is TRBV25-1 and J is TRBJ2-5; D unclear. The ends were cut back, 1 base at V and 3 bases at J, with 6 bases in the middle. The CDR3 covers 13 residues. The germline V gene has CDR1 MGHDK and CDR2 SYGVNS. Looking up the rest from reference TRBV25-1 and TRBJ2-5 gives the full variable domain: EADIYQTPRYLVIGTGKKITLECSQTMGHDKMYWYQQDPGMELHLIHYSYGVNSTEKGDLSSESTVSRIRTEHFPLTLESARPSHTSQYLCASSELTEETQYFGPGTRLLVL.

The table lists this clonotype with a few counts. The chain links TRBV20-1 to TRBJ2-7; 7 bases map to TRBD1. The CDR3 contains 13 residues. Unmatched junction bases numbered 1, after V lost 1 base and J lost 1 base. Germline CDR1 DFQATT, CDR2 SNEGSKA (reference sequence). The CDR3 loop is CSARADRSYEQYV. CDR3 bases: TGCAGTGCTAGAGCGGACAGGTCCTACGAGCAGTACGTC.

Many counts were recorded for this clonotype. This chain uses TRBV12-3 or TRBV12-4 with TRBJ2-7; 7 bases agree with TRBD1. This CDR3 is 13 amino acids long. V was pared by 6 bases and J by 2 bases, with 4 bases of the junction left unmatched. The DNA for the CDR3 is TGTGCCAGCAGAATGACAGGGACCTACGAGCAGTACTTC. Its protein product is CASRMTGTYEQYF.

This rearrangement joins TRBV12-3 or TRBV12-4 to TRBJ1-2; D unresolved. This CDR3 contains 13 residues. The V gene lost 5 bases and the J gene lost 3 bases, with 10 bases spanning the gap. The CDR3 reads CASSPEPYYGYTF. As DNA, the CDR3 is TGTGCCAGCAGTCCCGAACCTTACTATGGCTACACCTTC.

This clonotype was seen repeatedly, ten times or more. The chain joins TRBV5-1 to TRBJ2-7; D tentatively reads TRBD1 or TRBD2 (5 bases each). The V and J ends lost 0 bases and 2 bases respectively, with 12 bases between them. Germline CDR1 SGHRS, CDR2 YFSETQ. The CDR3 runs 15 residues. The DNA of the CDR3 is TGCGCCAGCAGCTTGGGAGGGGCGTGGGCCTACGAGCAGTACTTC. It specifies CASSLGGAWAYEQYF.

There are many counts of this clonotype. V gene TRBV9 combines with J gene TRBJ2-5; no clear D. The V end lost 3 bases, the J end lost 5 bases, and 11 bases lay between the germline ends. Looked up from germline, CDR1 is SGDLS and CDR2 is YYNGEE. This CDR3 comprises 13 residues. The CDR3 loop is CASSDDGHETQYF. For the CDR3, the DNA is TGTGCCAGCAGCGACGACGGTCACGAGACCCAGTACTTC.

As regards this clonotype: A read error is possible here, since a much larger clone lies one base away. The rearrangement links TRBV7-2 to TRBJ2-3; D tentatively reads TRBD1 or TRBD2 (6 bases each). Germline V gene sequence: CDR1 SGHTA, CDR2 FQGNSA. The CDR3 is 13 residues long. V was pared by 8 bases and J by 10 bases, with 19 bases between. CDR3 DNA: TGTGCCAGCGGATTCCGGGGGCTCGATCCGCAGTATTTT. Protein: CASGFRGLDPQYF. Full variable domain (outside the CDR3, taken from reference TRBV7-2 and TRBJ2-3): GAGVSQSPSNKVTEKGKDVELRCDPISGHTALYWYRQSLGQGLEFLIYFQGNSAPDKSGLPSDRFSAERTGGSVSTLTIQRTQQEDSAVYLCASGFRGLDPQYFGPGTRLTVL.

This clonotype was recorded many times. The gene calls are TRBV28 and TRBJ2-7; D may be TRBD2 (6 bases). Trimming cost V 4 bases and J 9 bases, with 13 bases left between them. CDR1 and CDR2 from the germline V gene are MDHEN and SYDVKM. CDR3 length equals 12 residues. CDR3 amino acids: CASSSPRGWQYV. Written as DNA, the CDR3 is TGTGCCAGCAGTTCCCCTCGGGGGTGGCAGTACGTC.

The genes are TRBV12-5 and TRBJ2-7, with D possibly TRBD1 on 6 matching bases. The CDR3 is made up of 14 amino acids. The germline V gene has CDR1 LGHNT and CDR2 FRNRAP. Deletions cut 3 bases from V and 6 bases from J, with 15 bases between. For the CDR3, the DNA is TGTGCTAGTGGTTTTGAGACAGGTCTAGGCGAGCAGTACTTC. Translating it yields CASGFETGLGEQYF.

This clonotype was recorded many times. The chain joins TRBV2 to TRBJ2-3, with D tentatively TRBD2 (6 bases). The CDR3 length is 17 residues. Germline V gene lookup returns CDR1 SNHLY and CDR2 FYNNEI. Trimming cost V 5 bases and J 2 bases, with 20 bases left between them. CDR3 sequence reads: CASSRGAGTQTTDTQYF. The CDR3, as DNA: TGTGCCAGCAGTCGCGGGGCCGGAACCCAAACCACAGATACGCAGTATTTT.

The CDR3 loop is CASSQDAFSYNEQFF. Here the CDR3 DNA reads TGTGCCAGCAGCCAAGACGCATTCTCCTACAATGAGCAGTTCTTC. V gene TRBV4-2 combines with J gene TRBJ2-1; D is uncertain. CDR3 length: 15 residues. Germline V gene lookup returns CDR1 LGHNA and CDR2 YNFKEQ. Deletions cut 0 bases from V and 0 bases from J, with 6 bases between.

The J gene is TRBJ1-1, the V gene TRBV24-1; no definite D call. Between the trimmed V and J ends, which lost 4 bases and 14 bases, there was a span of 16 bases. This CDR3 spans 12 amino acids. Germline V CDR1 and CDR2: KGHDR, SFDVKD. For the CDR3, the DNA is TGTGCCACCAGTGACTTTGGCATTCGAAGGTTCTTT. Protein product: CATSDFGIRRFF.